This T cell receptor (beta chain) was found in a study of response to subunit inactivated influenza vaccine. V lost 5 bases to trimming and J lost 2 bases; unmatched junction nucleotides: 4. Germline V gene data show CDR1 as LNHNV and CDR2 as YYDKDF (reference sequence). The CDR3 spans 16 residues. About this clonotype: Its specificity is unknown.

Findings and limits, study-wide: Seasonal influenza vaccination, on each occasion, was suggested by the authors to recruit few new T cells.

One entry per CDR3 protein, called by TCRdb with MiXCR from the RT-PCR reads. Altogether about 170,000 distinct CDR3 sequences are present, roughly 10% being singletons, with the ten largest covering approximately 35%. This TCR was sampled from a man in his fifties or sixties who received an inactivated influenza vaccine. The sample consisted of CD8+ T cells sorted from PBMCs, taken roughly 24 months after vaccination. J is TRBJ2-1 and V is TRBV15; TRBD2 aligns across 12 bases. CDR3 region: CATSRGLAGTYNEQFF. CDR3 in DNA: TGTGCCACCAGCCGAGGACTAGCGGGGACCTACAATGAGCAGTTCTTC.